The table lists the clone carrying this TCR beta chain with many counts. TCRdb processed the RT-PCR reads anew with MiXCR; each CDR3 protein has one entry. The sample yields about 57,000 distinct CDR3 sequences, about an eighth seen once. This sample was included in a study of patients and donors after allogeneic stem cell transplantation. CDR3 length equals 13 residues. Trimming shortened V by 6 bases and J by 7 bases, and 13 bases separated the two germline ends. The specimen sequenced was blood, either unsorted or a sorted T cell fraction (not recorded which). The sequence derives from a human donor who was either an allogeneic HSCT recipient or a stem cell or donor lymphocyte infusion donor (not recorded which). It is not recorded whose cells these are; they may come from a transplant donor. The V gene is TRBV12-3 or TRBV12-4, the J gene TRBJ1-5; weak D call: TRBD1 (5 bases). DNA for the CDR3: TGTGCCAGCAGCCCGGCCCCAGGGCAGCCCCAGCATTTT. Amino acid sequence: CASSPAPGQPQHF.